These T cell receptor beta chains were read from a single sample in a study of regulatory T cells in long-lasting Graves disease. TCRdb re-called the multiplex PCR reads with MiXCR, one entry per CDR3 protein. The table lists 400,000 to 500,000 distinct CDR3 sequences, 20% to 25% of them singletons. Specimen: peripheral blood mononuclear cells (PBMCs), collected when the disease was refractory, from a patient treated with antithyroid drugs. The source of these receptors is a female donor with Graves disease. Both conserved end residues are part of each CDR3. Each record gives: J gene, D gene, clone size, V gene, CDR3 DNA, CDR3 protein. D genes are given only for firm matches. Clone size is given for some rows only: seen once, a few or many times, or a class if the clone is expanded.

>TRBJ1-5|-|-|TRBV6-1
TGTGCCAGCAGTCCGGGGGGTGAGGATAGCAATCAGCCCCAGCATTTT
CASSPGGEDSNQPQHF
>TRBJ1-3|-|-|TRBV12-3/TRBV12-4
TGTGCCAGCAGTTTCGGACCCTCGAGCTCTGGAAACACCATATATTTT
CASSFGPSSSGNTIYF
>TRBJ1-1|-|many|TRBV19
TGTGCCAGTAGCCCAGGACGGCCGGGGACTGAAGCTTTCTTT
CASSPGRPGTEAFF
>TRBJ2-5|TRBD1|few|TRBV4-1
TGCGCCAGCAGCCAAGTATCTTCCGGGACAGGGGAAGAGACCCAGTACTTC
CASSQVSSGTGEETQYF
>TRBJ1-5|-|many|TRBV6-2/TRBV6-3
TGTGCCAGCAGTTACTCGCGGGGGTGGCAGCCCCAGCATTTT
CASSYSRGWQPQHF
>TRBJ1-3|-|-|TRBV7-2
TGTGCCAGCAGCTTCAAACTTTTATCTGGAAACACCATATATTTT
CASSFKLLSGNTIYF
>TRBJ1-1|-|once|TRBV4-1
TGCGCCAGCAGCCAAGAGGGGGCAGGGATTATGAACACTGAAGCTTTCTTT
CASSQEGAGIMNTEAFF
>TRBJ1-2|TRBD1|few|TRBV28
TGTGCCACCAACAGGGGCCTCTTAGCTGACTATGGCTACACCTTC
CATNRGLLADYGYTF
>TRBJ1-5|-|once|TRBV20-1
TGCAGTGCTAGAGTACCCGGGGGCGGACAGCCCCAGCATTTT
CSARVPGGGQPQHF
>TRBJ1-2|TRBD1|many|TRBV30
TGTGCCTGGAGTTCAGGGGGCGGCTACACCTTC
CAWSSGGGYTF
>TRBJ1-1|-|many|TRBV6-2/TRBV6-3
TGTGCCAGCAGCTACGTCGGACAGAAGAACACTGAAGCTTTCTTT
CASSYVGQKNTEAFF
>TRBJ2-7|TRBD2|-|TRBV20-1
TGCAGTGCTAGTCTCCTAGCGGTCTACGAGCAGTACTTC
CSASLLAVYEQYF
>TRBJ2-2|-|-|TRBV27
TGTGCCAGCAGTTATACAATTTCGACCGGGGAGCTGTTTTTT
CASSYTISTGELFF
>TRBJ2-7|-|-|TRBV29-1
TGCAGCGTTGAAGATGGCTCGGGTCACTACGAGCAGTACTTC
CSVEDGSGHYEQYF
>TRBJ1-2|TRBD1|-|TRBV6-1
TGTGCCAGCAGTGAAGGAGGGGGCTTAAATGGCTACACCTTC
CASSEGGGLNGYTF
>TRBJ1-5|-|many|TRBV27
TGTGCCAGCAGTTTGTACGCGAATAGCAATCAGCCCCAGCATTTT
CASSLYANSNQPQHF
>TRBJ1-5|-|many|TRBV20-1
TGCAGTGCGGAGGATCTTTTCCGTGGGAGCAATCAGCCCCAGCATTTT
CSAEDLFRGSNQPQHF
>TRBJ1-1|-|many|TRBV27
TGTGCCAGCAGTGCCTCGGGAGTCAACGCTGAAGCTTTCTTT
CASSASGVNAEAFF
>TRBJ2-7|-|many|TRBV7-8
TGTGCCAGCAGCTTACAAAGCGAGCAGTACTTC
CASSLQSEQYF
>TRBJ2-2|-|-|TRBV20-1
TGCAGTGCGCGGACGTCCTCGAACACCGGGGAGCTGTTTTTT
CSARTSSNTGELFF